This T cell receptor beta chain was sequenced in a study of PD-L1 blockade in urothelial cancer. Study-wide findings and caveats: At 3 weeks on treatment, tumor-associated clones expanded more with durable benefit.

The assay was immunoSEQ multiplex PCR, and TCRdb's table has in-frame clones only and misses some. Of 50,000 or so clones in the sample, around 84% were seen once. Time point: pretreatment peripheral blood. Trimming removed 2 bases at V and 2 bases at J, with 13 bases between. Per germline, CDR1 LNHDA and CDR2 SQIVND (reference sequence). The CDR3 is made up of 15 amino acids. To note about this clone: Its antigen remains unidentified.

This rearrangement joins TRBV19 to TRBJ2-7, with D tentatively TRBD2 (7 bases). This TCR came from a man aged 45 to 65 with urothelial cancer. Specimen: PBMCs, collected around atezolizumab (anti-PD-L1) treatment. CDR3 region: CASSIYAGATYEQYF. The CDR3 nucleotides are TGTGCCAGTAGTATATACGCGGGGGCGACCTACGAGCAGTACTTC.